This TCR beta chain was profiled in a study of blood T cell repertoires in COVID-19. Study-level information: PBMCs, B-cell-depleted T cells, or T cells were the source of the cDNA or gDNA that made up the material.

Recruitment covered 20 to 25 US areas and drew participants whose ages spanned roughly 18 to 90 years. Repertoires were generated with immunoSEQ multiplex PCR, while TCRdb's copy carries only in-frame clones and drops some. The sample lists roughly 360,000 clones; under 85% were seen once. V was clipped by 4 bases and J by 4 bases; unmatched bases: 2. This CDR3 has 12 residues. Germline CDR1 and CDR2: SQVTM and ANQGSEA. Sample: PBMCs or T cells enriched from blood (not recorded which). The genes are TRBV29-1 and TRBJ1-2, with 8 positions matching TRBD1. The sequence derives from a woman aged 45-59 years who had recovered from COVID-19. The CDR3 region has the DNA TGCAGCGTTGTTACAGGGGGCTATGGCTACACCTTC. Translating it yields CSVVTGGYGYTF.